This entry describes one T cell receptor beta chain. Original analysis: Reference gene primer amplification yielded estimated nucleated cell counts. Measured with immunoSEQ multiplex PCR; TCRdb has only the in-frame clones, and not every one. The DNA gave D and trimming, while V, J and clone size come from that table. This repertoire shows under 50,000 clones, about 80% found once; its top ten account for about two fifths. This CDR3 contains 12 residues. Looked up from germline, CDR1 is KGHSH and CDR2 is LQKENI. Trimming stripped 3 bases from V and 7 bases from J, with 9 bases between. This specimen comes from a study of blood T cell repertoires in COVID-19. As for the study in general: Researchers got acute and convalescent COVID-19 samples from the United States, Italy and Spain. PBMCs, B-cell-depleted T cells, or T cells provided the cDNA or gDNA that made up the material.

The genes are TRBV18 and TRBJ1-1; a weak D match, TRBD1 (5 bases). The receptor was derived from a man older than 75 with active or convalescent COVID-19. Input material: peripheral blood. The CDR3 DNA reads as TGTGCCAGCTCACCGATTCAGGGTGAAGCTTTCTTT. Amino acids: CASSPIQGEAFF.